The 21 T cell receptor beta chains given below trace back to one sample, sequenced in a study of blood T cell repertoires in COVID-19. The assay was immunoSEQ multiplex PCR, and TCRdb's table has in-frame clones only and misses some. The sample carries 90,000 to 120,000 clones, more than 70% recorded once. Sequencing was carried out using peripheral blood. The receptors shown here come from a man aged 40-49 years with active or convalescent COVID-19.

V is TRBV28 and J is TRBJ1-1, with a weak D call TRBD1 (5 bases). Germline values: CDR1 MDHEN, CDR2 SYDVKM. The CDR3 is made up of 15 amino acids. V lost 5 bases, J lost 4 bases, and 17 bases lay in between. In DNA form, the CDR3 reads TGTGCCAGCAGTACCGGGGCGGGGATGGGCACTGAAGCTTTCTTT. This gives the protein CASSTGAGMGTEAFF.

The chain couples TRBV7-3 to TRBJ2-1; TRBD1 agrees at 7 bases. CDR3 length: 16 amino acids. V gave up 6 bases and J gave up 7 bases; unmatched junction bases: 15. The germline CDR1 and CDR2 sequences are SGHTA and FQGTGA. The CDR3 reads CASSTAWGQYRNEQFF. CDR3 in DNA: TGTGCCAGCAGTACCGCTTGGGGACAGTATAGGAATGAGCAGTTCTTC.

V usage is TRBV2 and J usage is TRBJ2-7; D is unclear. Germline assignment: CDR1 SNHLY and CDR2 FYNNEI. This CDR3 comprises 12 residues. Trimming took 6 bases from V and 1 from J, leaving 7 bases between them. Written as DNA, the CDR3 is TGTGCCAGCAGCGCACAGTCCTACGAGCAGTACTTC. Translating it yields CASSAQSYEQYF.

This rearrangement joins TRBV19 to TRBJ1-3; 7 bases map to TRBD1. The CDR3 runs 14 residues. Germline V gene sequence: CDR1 LNHDA, CDR2 SQIVND (reference sequence). After removal of 6 bases from V and 4 bases from J, the junction contained 6 bases not matched to a gene. In nucleotides, the CDR3 is TGTGCCAGTAGAACGACAGGGCTCGGAAACACCATATATTTT. Protein: CASRTTGLGNTIYF.

The sample holds one count of this clone. This chain connects TRBV10-3 to TRBJ1-3; D may be TRBD1 (5 bases). V lost 7 bases and J lost 1, with 14 bases in between. Germline V gene sequence: CDR1 ENHRY, CDR2 SYGVKD. The CDR3 loop spans 15 amino acids. CDR3 nucleotide sequence: TGTGCCATCAAACCAGGGTCTCAATCTGGAAACACCATATATTTT. This sequence encodes CAIKPGSQSGNTIYF.

The chain links TRBV4-1 to TRBJ2-6; maybe TRBD2 (6 bases). V gave up 4 bases and J gave up 4 bases, with 11 bases separating them. Germline values: CDR1 MGHRA, CDR2 YSYEKL. The CDR3 runs 15 residues. The CDR3 nucleotides are TGCGCCAGCAGCCCGGGGGTGTCCGGGGCCAACGTCCTGACTTTC. Its translation is CASSPGVSGANVLTF.

The gene calls are TRBV27 and TRBJ1-1; D remains ambiguous. V was clipped by 3 bases and J by 1 base, with 3 bases between them. Looked up from germline, CDR1 is MNHEY and CDR2 is SMNVEV (reference sequence). CDR3 length: 12 residues. The chain's CDR3 is CASSFGNTEAFF. CDR3 nucleotide sequence: TGTGCCAGCAGTTTCGGGAACACTGAAGCTTTCTTT.

This rearrangement joins TRBV5-6 to TRBJ2-5, with 7 bases lining up with TRBD1. V lost 3 bases to trimming and J lost 4 bases; unmatched junction nucleotides: 15. Germline loops: CDR1 SGHDT, CDR2 YYEEEE. The CDR3 loop spans 17 amino acids. The CDR3, as DNA: TGTGCCAGCAGCTCTAACAGGGGTTTTAGTGCAGGAGAGACCCAGTACTTC. It encodes CASSSNRGFSAGETQYF.

J is TRBJ2-5 and V is TRBV7-2, with TRBD1 as a possible D gene (6 bases). Germline-derived CDR1 and CDR2 are SGHTA and FQGNSA. The CDR3 has 14 amino acids. V lost 5 bases to trimming and J lost 7 bases, with 17 bases between them. The CDR3 protein is CASSQFRDTGTQYF. In DNA, the CDR3 is TGTGCCAGCAGCCAATTTCGGGACACTGGGACCCAGTACTTC. Supplemented by reference TRBV7-2 and TRBJ2-5, the full variable domain reads GAGVSQSPSNKVTEKGKDVELRCDPISGHTALYWYRQSLGQGLEFLIYFQGNSAPDKSGLPSDRFSAERTGGSVSTLTIQRTQQEDSAVYLCASSQFRDTGTQYFGPGTRLLVL.

V gene TRBV6-4 combines with J gene TRBJ2-1; no firm D call. Germline values: CDR1 MRHNA, CDR2 SNTAGT. Trimming pared 3 bases from V and 4 bases from J, leaving 13 bases between. The CDR3 has 15 amino acids. The CDR3 spells CASSEFEAGYNEQFF. DNA for the CDR3: TGTGCCAGCAGTGAATTCGAGGCCGGGTACAATGAGCAGTTCTTC.

This chain connects TRBV3-1 (or the pseudogene TRBV3-2) to TRBJ2-2; 8 positions match TRBD2. The trim removed 0 bases at V and 3 bases at J, leaving 15 bases unmatched. The CDR3 loop spans 20 amino acids. Germline loops: CDR1 LGHDT, CDR2 YNNKEL (reference sequence). The CDR3 protein is CASSQENPQLAAIYTGELFF. In DNA form, the CDR3 reads TGTGCCAGCAGCCAAGAAAACCCCCAACTAGCGGCTATCTACACCGGGGAGCTGTTTTTT.

V gene TRBV19 combines with J gene TRBJ1-2; a weak D match, TRBD1 (5 bases). V was cut by 3 bases and J by 4 bases, with 12 bases left in between. Germline lookup yields CDR1 LNHDA and CDR2 SQIVND (reference sequence). The CDR3 is 14 residues long. CDR3 amino acids: CASSISTGGYGYTF. The CDR3 bases are TGTGCCAGTAGTATCTCTACGGGGGGCTATGGCTACACCTTC.

The chain is built from TRBV9 and TRBJ1-4; 7 positions agree with TRBD1. CDR3 length: 14 amino acids. With 7 bases clipped from V and 7 bases from J, the junction kept 10 bases outside the gene matches. Germline CDR1 and CDR2: SGDLS and YYNGEE. The DNA of the CDR3 is TGTGCCAGCGGCCCAGGGGGAAGAAGTGAAAAACTGTTTTTT. The encoded protein is CASGPGGRSEKLFF.

The chain combines TRBV11-2 with TRBJ2-1; TRBD2 matches 7 bases. CDR3 length: 15 residues. The germline gives CDR1 SGHAT, CDR2 FQNNGV. The V segment lost 3 bases and the J segment 0 bases; nucleotides outside the gene matches: 2. For the CDR3, the DNA is TGTGCCAGCAGCTTGGGGAGGGGCTCCTACAATGAGCAGTTCTTC. Translating it yields CASSLGRGSYNEQFF.

The chain has TRBV18 and TRBJ2-5; D ambiguous. The V and J ends lost 0 bases and 3 bases respectively, with 8 bases between them. Per the germline V gene, CDR1 is KGHSH and CDR2 is LQKENI. The CDR3 is 14 residues long. The CDR3 region has the DNA TGTGCCAGCTCACCACCGAATCAGGAAGAGACCCAGTACTTC. It codes for CASSPPNQEETQYF.

The rearrangement links TRBV3-1 (or the pseudogene TRBV3-2) to TRBJ2-2; D is unclear. This CDR3 is built from 13 residues. Germline CDR1 and CDR2: LGHDT and YNNKEL (reference sequence). V lost 1 base, J lost 6 bases, and 6 bases lay in between. CDR3 coding DNA: TGTGCCAGCAGCCAAGTCCAGTCCGGGGAGCTGTTTTTT. Translated, it gives CASSQVQSGELFF.

The chain couples TRBV30 to TRBJ2-7; D may be TRBD2 (6 bases). Per germline, CDR1 GTSNPN and CDR2 SVGIG (reference sequence). There are 13 residues in the CDR3. Trimming removed 1 base at V and 5 bases at J, with 12 bases between. The CDR3 reads CAWSEGLRNEQYF. For the CDR3, the DNA is TGTGCCTGGAGTGAAGGACTACGAAACGAGCAGTACTTC. The whole variable domain, remainder taken from reference TRBV30 and TRBJ2-7, is SQTIHQWPATLVQPVGSPLSLECTVEGTSNPNLYWYRQAAGRGLQLLFYSVGIGQISSEVPQNLSASRPQDRQFILSSKKLLLSDSGFYLCAWSEGLRNEQYFGPGTRLTVT.

The V gene is TRBV11-3, the J gene TRBJ2-2, with TRBD1 matching over 7 bases. Germline CDR1 SGHNT, CDR2 YENEEA. CDR3 length: 18 amino acids. Trimming cost V 1 base and J 3 bases; bases outside gene matches: 11. The CDR3 nucleotides read TGTGCCAGCAGCTTAGGGTTTCCAGGGGGTGACGACACCGGGGAGCTGTTTTTT. This translates into CASSLGFPGGDDTGELFF.

This clone was observed a single time. V and J are TRBV6-6 and TRBJ1-3, with D perhaps matching TRBD1 (5 bases). The CDR3 runs to 14 residues. The V gene lost 7 bases and the J gene lost 1 base, with 11 bases spanning the gap. Germline values: CDR1 MNHNY, CDR2 SVGAGI (reference sequence). The CDR3 region has the DNA TGTGCCAGCATACAGGTGGATTCTGGAAACACCATATATTTT. Protein: CASIQVDSGNTIYF.

The chain employs TRBV10-3 and TRBJ2-3; 7 bases map to TRBD2. The CDR3 length is 16 residues. The V gene's germline CDR1 is ENHRY and CDR2 SYGVKD. V shed 6 bases, J shed 1 base, and the junction held 10 bases outside the gene matches. The CDR3 bases are TGTGCCATCAGCCTGGGGGGGTCGAGGGGCACAGATACGCAGTATTTT. Protein product: CAISLGGSRGTDTQYF.

The CDR3 protein is CATSDPGDRHIGKLFF. Written as DNA, the CDR3 is TGTGCCACCAGTGACCCTGGGGACAGGCATATAGGAAAACTGTTTTTT. This rearrangement joins TRBV24-1 to TRBJ1-4, with 8 bases that match TRBD1. The CDR3 is 16 residues long. V lost 4 bases and J lost 10; bases outside the gene matches: 13. The germline gives CDR1 KGHDR, CDR2 SFDVKD.